This T cell receptor (beta chain) was captured in a study of T cell repertoires in cytomegalovirus infection. In this sample, this clonotype turned up many times. Its target is not known. J was trimmed by 6 bases and V by 2 bases; bases with no gene match: 4. The CDR3 loop spans 15 amino acids. Germline V lookup: CDR1 SGHVS, CDR2 FQNEAQ. Via MiXCR, TCRdb re-called the reads, giving one row per CDR3 protein. The sample carries approximately 770,000 distinct CDR3 sequences, 25% to 30% recorded once. The sequences come from cultured CD8+ T cells from PBMCs, collected from culture after CMV antigen stimulation. The receptor was isolated from a human donor in good health (CMV status not recorded). Some clones in this sample may be carry-over from other donors' samples. V and J are TRBV7-8 and TRBJ1-2; 12 nucleotides agree with TRBD1. The CDR3 DNA reads as TGTGCCAGCAGCTTACGGGGACAGGGGGCGCATGGCTACACCTTC. This gives the protein CASSLRGQGAHGYTF.